This TCR beta chain was documented in a study of circulating CD8 cells and anti-PD-1 response in melanoma. Whole-study results and caveats: The cohort mixed treatment-naive and previously treated patients. DNEG was most diverse; TIGIT repertoires were least diverse. Expanded sorted subsets were checked for tumor reactivity using peptides.

Four subsets defined by PD-1 and/or TIGIT were sorted from live CD3+CD8+TCRalphabeta+ cells. Each library started from around 14 ng of total RNA using the QIAseq Immune Repertoire TCR panel. TCRdb passed the reads through MiXCR, listing each CDR3 protein once. The profile shows more than 500 distinct CDR3 sequences, roughly a tenth of them singletons. V shed 5 bases and J shed 4 bases, with 14 bases lying between them. The CDR3 covers 13 residues. Germline V gene lookup returns CDR1 DFQATT and CDR2 SNEGSKA (reference sequence). This clonotype is large in the sample. The antigen is unknown. The material was CD8+ T cells from PBMCs, obtained at baseline or after one month of anti-PD-1 therapy (not recorded which). This chain uses TRBV20-1 with TRBJ1-1; TRBD1 might be the D (5 bases). This clonotype was sampled from a human donor with melanoma. CDR3 sequence reads: CSAPQGEGTEAFF. The CDR3 DNA sequence: TGCAGTGCTCCGCAGGGCGAGGGCACTGAAGCTTTCTTT.